This T cell receptor (beta chain) is from a study of OX40 agonist ivuxolimab in advanced cancers. As for the study in general: Across the patients, intravenous ivuxolimab was delivered every 2 weeks at 0.01 to 10 mg/kg. A male proportion of more than 75% was recorded, with mean age about 60 years and range 23 to 79.

The study, taken as a whole, reports: At 0.1 to 3.0 mg/kg, clonal expansion of CD4+ and CD8+ blood T cells had occurred by week 6.

Excluded were patients having autoimmune disease history or systemic immunosuppression. The germline gives CDR1 SGHTA, CDR2 FQGNSA. V lost 5 bases and J 7 bases, leaving 12 bases between the germline ends. The CDR3 runs 14 residues. This clone was seen just once. Its specificity is not known. Repertoires were generated with immunoSEQ multiplex PCR, while TCRdb's copy carries only in-frame clones and drops some. The data contain 70,000 to 85,000 clones, roughly 84% of them singletons. The sequence was obtained from an adult with an advanced solid tumor such as melanoma, head and neck, liver or kidney cancer. The rearrangement joins TRBV7-2 to TRBJ1-6; a weak D match, TRBD1 (6 bases). The sequences come from CD4+ or CD8+ T cells sorted from blood, collected in a trial of the OX40 agonist ivuxolimab. CDR3 loop: CASSIDRRNSPLHF. The DNA for the CDR3 is TGTGCCAGCAGCATAGACAGGAGGAATTCACCCCTCCACTTT.